Below, one TCR beta chain is given with its context. Its recognized antigen is unknown. No base-level quality is on record; no much larger clone is a single base apart. The trial excluded patients who had a history of autoimmune disease or who were on systemic immunosuppression. In every dose cohort, peripheral blood was drawn for TCR sequencing at baseline, cycle 4 day 1, and cycle 7 day 1. The samples were taken from a phase I, first-in-human, multicenter, open-label dose-escalation trial of ivuxolimab. Adults with locally advanced or metastatic head and neck squamous cell, hepatocellular, melanoma or renal cell carcinoma were enrolled in the trial. Before TCR sequencing, CD4+ T cells and CD8+ T cells from peripheral blood were sorted into separate populations. These data belong to a study of OX40 agonist ivuxolimab in advanced cancers. Notes on the research overall: Ivuxolimab was an agonistic, fully human IgG2 monoclonal antibody directed against OX40 (CD134), a costimulatory receptor. Intravenous ivuxolimab was administered to patients every 2 weeks at six dose levels: 0.01, 0.1, 0.3, 1.5, 3 and 10 mg/kg. Among the approximately 54 dose-escalation patients, about 19 had hepatocellular carcinoma, 15 melanoma, 9 renal cell carcinoma and 9 head and neck cancer. A male proportion of under 85% and a mean age of about 60 years, ranging from 23 to 79, were recorded for the dose-escalation cohort. Patients were allowed to have had prior anti-PD-1, anti-PD-L1 or anti-CTLA-4 therapy, and about 40% of the dose-escalation patients had been treated with checkpoint inhibitors. Partial responses occurred in three dose-escalation patients, of whom one had hepatocellular carcinoma and two had cutaneous melanoma. The purpose of peripheral TCRbeta sequencing was to test whether ivuxolimab changed TCR sequence diversity and led to clonal T-cell expansion. The paper describes the monotherapy dose-escalation part (N = 52 patients) of the phase I trial of ivuxolimab. Results the study describes overall, beyond this receptor: On average, CD8+ T cells showed more expanded clones than CD4+ T cells after ivuxolimab. Which antigens the clonally expanded peripheral T cells were specific for was not determined. Partial responders in the 0.1-3.0 mg/kg groups had among the lowest normalized peripheral clonal expansion, especially among CD8+ T cells. Low levels of normalized T-cell clonal expansion were also seen in some patients who did not respond. At doses of 0.1 to 3.0 mg/kg, clonal expansion of both CD4+ and CD8+ blood T cells was observed from baseline to week 6.

From the cysteine through the phenylalanine, the CDR3 covers 13 amino acids. Solely the CDR3 DNA is kept, with 39 bases framed from the first base. The CDR1 and CDR2 encoded by the germline V gene (reference sequence) are LNHDA and SQIVND. V is clipped by 7 bases and J by 5 bases, and the sequence between their germline boundaries is 14 bases long. For sequencing of the TCRbeta CDR3 region, genomic DNA was extracted from the sorted cells. TCRbeta CDR3 regions were sequenced using the immunoSEQ Assay. What TCRdb holds here is the immuneACCESS table cut down to in-frame rearrangements. Part of the clones is not present; checked against another copy, under half of the missing clones reflect an unresolved V gene, and the others are unexplained. Recorded for this sample are 100,000 or so clones; roughly nine tenths of them occurred a single time. The top ten clonotypes cover about 0.8% of the sample.

Recombination linked TRBV19 to TRBJ1-1; the D gene cannot be resolved reliably. This TCR came from an adult with an advanced solid tumor such as melanoma, head and neck, liver or kidney cancer. This material consisted of CD4+ or CD8+ T cells sorted from blood, taken in a trial of the OX40 agonist ivuxolimab. The DNA is TGTGCCAGTATCGGGCAGGTGGGGACTGAAGCTTTCTTT. The translation is CASIGQVGTEAFF.